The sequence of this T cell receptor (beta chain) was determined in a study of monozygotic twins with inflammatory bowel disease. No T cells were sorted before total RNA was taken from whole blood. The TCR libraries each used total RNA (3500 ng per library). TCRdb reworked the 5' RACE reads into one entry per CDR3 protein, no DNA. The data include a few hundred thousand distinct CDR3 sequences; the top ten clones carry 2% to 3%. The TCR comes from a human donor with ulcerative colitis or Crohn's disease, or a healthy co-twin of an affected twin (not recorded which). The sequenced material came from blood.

The CDR3: CASSQNQGGHFVAFF. The rearrangement joins TRBV5-5 to TRBJ1-1; no DNA is available, so the TRBD1 call from TCRdb remains unchecked. Looked up from germline, CDR1 is SGHKS and CDR2 is YYEKEE (reference sequence). The CDR3 is 15 residues long.